Here is one T cell receptor beta chain with its context. The sample originates from a study of blood T cell repertoires in COVID-19. Study-wide background: Collection of acute and convalescent COVID-19 samples took place in the United States, Italy and Spain.

Data came from immunoSEQ multiplex PCR; TCRdb stores just in-frame clones and leaves some out. In the table there are a few hundred thousand clones, 90% of which are singletons. Participant reports of clinical history set cohort assignment. Trimming removed 1 base from V and 4 bases from J, with 17 bases in between. CDR1 is SGHDN, CDR2 FVKESK, per germline. The CDR3 totals 16 residues. Sequencing input: PBMCs or T cells enriched from blood (not recorded which). The rearrangement links TRBV14 to TRBJ2-7; weak D call: TRBD1 (6 bases). The TCR originated in a woman under 30 with acute COVID-19. In DNA form, the CDR3 reads TGTGCCAGCAGCCAAGTGTCCGGGACAAAACCATACGAGCAGTACTTC. Translating gives CASSQVSGTKPYEQYF.